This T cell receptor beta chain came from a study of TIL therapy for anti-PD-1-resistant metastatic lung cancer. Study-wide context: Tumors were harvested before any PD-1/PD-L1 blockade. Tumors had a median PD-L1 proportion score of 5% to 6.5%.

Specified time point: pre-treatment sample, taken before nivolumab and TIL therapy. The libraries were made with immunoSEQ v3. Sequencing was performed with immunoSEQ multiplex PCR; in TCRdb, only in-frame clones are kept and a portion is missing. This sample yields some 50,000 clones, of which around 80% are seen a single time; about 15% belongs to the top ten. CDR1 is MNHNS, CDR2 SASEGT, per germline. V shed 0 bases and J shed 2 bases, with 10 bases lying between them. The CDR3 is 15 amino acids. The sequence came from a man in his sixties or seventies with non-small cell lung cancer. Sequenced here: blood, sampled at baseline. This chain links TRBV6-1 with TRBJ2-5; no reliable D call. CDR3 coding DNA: TGTGCCAGCAGTGAAGCGCTAGGGATACAAGAGACCCAGTACTTC. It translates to CASSEALGIQETQYF.